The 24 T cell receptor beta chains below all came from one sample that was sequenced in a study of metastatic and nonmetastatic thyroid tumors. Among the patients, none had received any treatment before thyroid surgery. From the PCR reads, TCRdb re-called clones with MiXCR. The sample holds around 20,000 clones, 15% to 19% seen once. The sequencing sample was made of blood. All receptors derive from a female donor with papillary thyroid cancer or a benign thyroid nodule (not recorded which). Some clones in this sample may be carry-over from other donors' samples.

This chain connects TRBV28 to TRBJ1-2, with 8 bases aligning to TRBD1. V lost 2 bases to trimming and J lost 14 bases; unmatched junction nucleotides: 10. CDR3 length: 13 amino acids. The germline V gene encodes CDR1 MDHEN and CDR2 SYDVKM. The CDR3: CASSLGQGLGETF. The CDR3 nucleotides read TGTGCCAGCAGTTTAGGACAGGGTTTGGGCGAGACCTTC.

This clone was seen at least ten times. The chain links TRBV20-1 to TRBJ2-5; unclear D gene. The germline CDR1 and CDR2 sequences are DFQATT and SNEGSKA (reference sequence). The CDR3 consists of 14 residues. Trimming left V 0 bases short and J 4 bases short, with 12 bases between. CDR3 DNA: TGCAGTGCTAGAGAGTACCAATCCCGAGAGACCCAGTACTTC. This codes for CSAREYQSRETQYF.

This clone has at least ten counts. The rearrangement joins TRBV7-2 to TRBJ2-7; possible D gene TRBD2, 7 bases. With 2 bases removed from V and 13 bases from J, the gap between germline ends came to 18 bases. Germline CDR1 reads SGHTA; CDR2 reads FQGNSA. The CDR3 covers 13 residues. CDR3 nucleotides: TGTGCCAGCAGCTTACGGGGGGCCGGGACACGATACTTC. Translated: CASSLRGAGTRYF.

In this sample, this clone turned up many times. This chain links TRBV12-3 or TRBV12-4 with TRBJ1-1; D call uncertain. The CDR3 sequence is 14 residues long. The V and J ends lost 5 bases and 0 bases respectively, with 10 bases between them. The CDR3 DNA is TGTGCCAGCAGTCTACGACATGTGAACACTGAAGCTTTCTTT. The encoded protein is CASSLRHVNTEAFF.

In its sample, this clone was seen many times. The CDR3 region has the DNA TGCAGTGCAAAGGCACCGAGGGGCCCCTCCTACGAGCAGTACTTC. This sequence encodes CSAKAPRGPSYEQYF. The chain links TRBV20-1 to TRBJ2-7; perhaps D is TRBD1 or TRBD2 (5 bases each). The length of the CDR3 is 15 residues. V lost 6 bases and J 0 bases, leaving 18 bases between the germline ends. Germline-derived CDR1 and CDR2 are DFQATT and SNEGSKA (reference sequence).

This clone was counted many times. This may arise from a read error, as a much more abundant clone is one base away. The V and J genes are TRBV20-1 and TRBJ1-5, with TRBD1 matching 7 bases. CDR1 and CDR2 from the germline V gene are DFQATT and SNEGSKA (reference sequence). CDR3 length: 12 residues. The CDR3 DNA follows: TGCAGTGTTCGACAGGGCAATCAGCCCCGGCATTTT. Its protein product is CSVRQGNQPRHF.

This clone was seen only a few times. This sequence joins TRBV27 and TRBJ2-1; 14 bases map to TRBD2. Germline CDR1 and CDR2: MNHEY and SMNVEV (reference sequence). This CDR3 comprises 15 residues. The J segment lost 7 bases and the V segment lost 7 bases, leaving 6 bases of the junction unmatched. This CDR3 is CASIRGLAGDNEQFF. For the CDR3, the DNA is TGTGCCAGCATCCGGGGACTAGCGGGAGATAATGAGCAGTTCTTC.

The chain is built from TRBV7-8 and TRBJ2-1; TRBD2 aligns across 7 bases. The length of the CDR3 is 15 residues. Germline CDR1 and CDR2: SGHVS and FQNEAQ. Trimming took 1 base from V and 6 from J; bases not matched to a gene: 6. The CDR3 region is CASSLGAGVGNEQFF. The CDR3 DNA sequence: TGTGCCAGCAGCTTAGGGGCGGGAGTTGGCAATGAGCAGTTCTTC.

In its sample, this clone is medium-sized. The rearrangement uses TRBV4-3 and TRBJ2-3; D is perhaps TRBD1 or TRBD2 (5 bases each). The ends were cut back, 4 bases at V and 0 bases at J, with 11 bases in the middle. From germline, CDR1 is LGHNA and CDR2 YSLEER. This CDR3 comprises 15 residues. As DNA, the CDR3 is TGCGCCAGCAGCCCGACGGGACCTAGCACAGATACGCAGTATTTT. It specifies CASSPTGPSTDTQYF.

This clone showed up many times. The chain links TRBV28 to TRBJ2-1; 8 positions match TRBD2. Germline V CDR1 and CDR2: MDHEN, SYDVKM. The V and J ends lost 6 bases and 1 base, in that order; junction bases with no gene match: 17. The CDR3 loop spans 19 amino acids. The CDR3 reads CASRIPRTRTSLSYNEQFF. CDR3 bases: TGTGCCAGCAGGATCCCCCGTACTCGGACTAGCCTTTCCTACAATGAGCAGTTCTTC. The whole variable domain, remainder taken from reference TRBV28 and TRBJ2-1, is DVKVTQSSRYLVKRTGEKVFLECVQDMDHENMFWYRQDPGLGLRLIYFSYDVKMKEKGDIPEGYSVSREKKERFSLILESASTNQTSMYLCASRIPRTRTSLSYNEQFFGPGTRLTVL.

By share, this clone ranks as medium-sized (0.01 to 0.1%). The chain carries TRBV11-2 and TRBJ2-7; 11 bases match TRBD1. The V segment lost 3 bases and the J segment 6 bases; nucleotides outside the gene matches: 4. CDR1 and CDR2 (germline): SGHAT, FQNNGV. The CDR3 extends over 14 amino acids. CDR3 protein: CASSFGQGALEQYF. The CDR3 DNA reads TGTGCCAGCAGCTTCGGACAGGGGGCCCTCGAGCAGTACTTC.

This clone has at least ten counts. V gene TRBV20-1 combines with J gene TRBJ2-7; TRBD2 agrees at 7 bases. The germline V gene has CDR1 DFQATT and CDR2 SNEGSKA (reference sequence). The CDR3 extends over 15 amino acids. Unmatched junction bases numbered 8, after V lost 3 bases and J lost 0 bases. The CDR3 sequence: CSASGGTRFSYEQYF. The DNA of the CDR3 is TGCAGTGCTAGCGGGGGGACTCGCTTCTCCTACGAGCAGTACTTC.

CDR3 DNA sequence: TGTGCCAGCAGCTTAGTCCGCCCGGGACGAAACACCGGGGAGCTGTTTTTT. Amino acids: CASSLVRPGRNTGELFF. The V call is TRBV11-2, the J call TRBJ2-2; D possibly uses TRBD1 or TRBD2 (5 bases each). CDR1 is SGHAT, CDR2 FQNNGV, per germline. This CDR3 spans 17 amino acids. The V gene lost 1 base and the J gene lost 2 bases, with 14 bases spanning the gap.

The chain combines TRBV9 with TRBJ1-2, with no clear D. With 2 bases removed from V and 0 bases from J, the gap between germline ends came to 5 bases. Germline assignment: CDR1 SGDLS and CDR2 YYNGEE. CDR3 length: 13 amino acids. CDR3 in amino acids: CASSVSANYGYTF. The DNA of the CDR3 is TGTGCCAGCAGCGTTTCGGCTAACTATGGCTACACCTTC.

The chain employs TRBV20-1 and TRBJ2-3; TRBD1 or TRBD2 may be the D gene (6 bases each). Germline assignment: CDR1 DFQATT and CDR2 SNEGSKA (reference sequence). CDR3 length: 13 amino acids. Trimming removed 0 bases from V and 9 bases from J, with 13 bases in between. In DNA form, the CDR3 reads TGCAGTGCTAGAGATCTTCCCGGGGGCACGCAGTATTTT. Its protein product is CSARDLPGGTQYF.

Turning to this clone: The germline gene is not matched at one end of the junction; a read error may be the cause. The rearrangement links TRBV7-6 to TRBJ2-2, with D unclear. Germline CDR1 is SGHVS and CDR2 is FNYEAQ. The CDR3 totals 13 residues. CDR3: CASSLLNTGQLFF. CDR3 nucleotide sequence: TGTGCCAGCAGCTTGCTAAACACCGGGCAGCTGTTTTTT.

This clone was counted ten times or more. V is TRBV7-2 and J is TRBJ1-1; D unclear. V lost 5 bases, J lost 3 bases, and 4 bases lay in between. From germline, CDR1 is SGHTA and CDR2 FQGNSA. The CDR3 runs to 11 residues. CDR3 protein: CASSLHTEAFF. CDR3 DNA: TGTGCCAGCAGCCTACACACTGAAGCTTTCTTT.

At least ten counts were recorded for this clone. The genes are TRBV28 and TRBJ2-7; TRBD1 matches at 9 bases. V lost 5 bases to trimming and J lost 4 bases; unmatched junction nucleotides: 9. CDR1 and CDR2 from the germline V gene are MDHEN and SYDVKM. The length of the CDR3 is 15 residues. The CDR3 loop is CASSQPGTGFYEQYF. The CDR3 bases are TGTGCCAGCAGTCAGCCCGGGACAGGGTTTTACGAGCAGTACTTC.

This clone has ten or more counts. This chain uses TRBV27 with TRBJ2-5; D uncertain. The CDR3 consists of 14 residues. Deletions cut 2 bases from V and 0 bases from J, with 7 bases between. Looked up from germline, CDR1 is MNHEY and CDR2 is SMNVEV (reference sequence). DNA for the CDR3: TGTGCCAGCAGTTTAAGTGAAAACCAAGAGACCCAGTACTTC. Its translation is CASSLSENQETQYF.

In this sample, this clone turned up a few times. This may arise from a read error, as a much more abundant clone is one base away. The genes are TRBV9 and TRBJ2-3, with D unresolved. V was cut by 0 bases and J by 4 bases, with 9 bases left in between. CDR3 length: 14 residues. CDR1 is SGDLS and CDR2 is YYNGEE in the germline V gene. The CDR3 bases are TGTGCCAGCAGCGTAGTACCCGACGCAGATACGCAGTATTTT. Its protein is CASSVVPDADTQYF.

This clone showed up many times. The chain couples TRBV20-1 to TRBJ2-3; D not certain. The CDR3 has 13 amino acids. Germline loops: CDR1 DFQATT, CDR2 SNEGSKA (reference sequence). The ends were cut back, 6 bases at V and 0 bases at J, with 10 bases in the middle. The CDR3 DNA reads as TGCAGTGCCGGCGGCCGAAGCACAGATACGCAGTATTTT. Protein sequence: CSAGGRSTDTQYF.

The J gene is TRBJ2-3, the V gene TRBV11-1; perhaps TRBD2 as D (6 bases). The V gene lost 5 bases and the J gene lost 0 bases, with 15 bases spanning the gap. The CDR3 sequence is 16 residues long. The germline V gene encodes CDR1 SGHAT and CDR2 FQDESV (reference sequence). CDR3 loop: CASSPPPGRSTDTQYF. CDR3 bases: TGTGCCAGCAGCCCCCCCCCCGGGAGAAGCACAGATACGCAGTATTTT.

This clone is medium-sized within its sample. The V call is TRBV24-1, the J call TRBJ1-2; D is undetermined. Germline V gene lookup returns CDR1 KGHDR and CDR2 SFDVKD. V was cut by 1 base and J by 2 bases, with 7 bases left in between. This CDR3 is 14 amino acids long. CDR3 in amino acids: CATSDFRRNYGYTF. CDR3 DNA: TGTGCCACCAGTGATTTCCGCAGGAACTATGGCTACACCTTC.

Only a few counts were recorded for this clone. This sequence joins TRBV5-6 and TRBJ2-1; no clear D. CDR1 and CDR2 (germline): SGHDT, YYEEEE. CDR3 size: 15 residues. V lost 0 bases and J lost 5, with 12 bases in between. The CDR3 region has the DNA TGTGCCAGCAGCTTGGAAATTTCACGAGACAATGAGCAGTTCTTC. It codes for CASSLEISRDNEQFF.